This T cell receptor beta chain was sequenced for a study of T cells in localized non-small cell lung cancer. The data were produced by immunoSEQ multiplex PCR, yet TCRdb's version contains in-frame clones alone and is incomplete. The sample carries approximately 22,000 clones, around nine tenths recorded once. About this clone: No antigen is known for it.

Study results and limitations: Greater T cell density in blood accompanied longer overall survival. The study detected a median about 60 of the top 100 tumor clones in adjacent lung. Of the tissues analyzed, uninvolved adjacent lung showed maximal T cell clonality, greater than tumor. Investigators sequenced only a single tumor region, leaving heterogeneity possible.

V lost 3 bases and J lost 1; bases outside the gene matches: 7. The V gene's germline CDR1 is LNHDA and CDR2 SQIVND (reference sequence). This CDR3 comprises 18 residues. The receptor was isolated from a male donor aged 60 or over with stage I squamous cell lung carcinoma. This sample comprised peripheral blood, obtained before any cancer treatment. V is TRBV19 and J is TRBJ2-6; 9 nucleotides agree with TRBD1. Written as DNA, the CDR3 is TGTGCCAGTAGTATCAGCGACAGGGGGTTGTCTGGGGCCAACGTCCTGACTTTC. Translation: CASSISDRGLSGANVLTF.